Sequencing of this T cell receptor (beta chain) was carried out in a study of Ad26.COV2.S vaccination and SARS-CoV-2 variants. In the study overall: Recipients of Ad26.COV2.S got it intramuscularly, once or twice 56 days apart.

Treatment denoted: over 15 received Ad26.COV2.S at low or high dose, single or two shots; about 5 received placebo; per-sample allocation not given. Specimens were obtained on day 63 following the first vaccine or placebo injection. This Boston cohort included adults aged 18-55 years. Vaccination employed an Ad26 vector expressing the Wuhan-strain SARS-CoV-2 spike. For this clone: Its target is unknown.

The data were produced by immunoSEQ multiplex PCR, yet TCRdb's version contains in-frame clones alone and is incomplete. In the table there are over 400,000 clones, around 92% of which are singletons. V was pared by 0 bases and J by 0 bases, with 16 bases between. The CDR3 is made up of 19 amino acids. Germline values: CDR1 SGHTS, CDR2 YDEGEE. Study results and limitations: Spike-specific TCR breadth ran higher among vaccine recipients than placebo recipients.

The sample was peripheral blood, taken in a trial of Ad26.COV2.S vaccine versus placebo. The TCR was taken from a person aged 18 to 65 who received the Ad26.COV2.S COVID-19 vaccine or a placebo. The V call is TRBV5-8, the J call TRBJ1-6, with a possible D match to TRBD1 (5 bases). CDR3 loop: CASSLEFYGASSYNSPLHF. The CDR3 DNA reads TGTGCCAGCAGCTTGGAATTCTATGGGGCGAGCTCCTATAATTCACCCCTCCACTTT.